The present TCR beta chain was sequenced within a study of blood T cell repertoires in COVID-19. On the study more broadly: Samples of COVID-19 (acute and convalescent) were obtained from the United States, Italy and Spain. Sources were T cells, B-cell-depleted T cells, or PBMCs; the material itself was cDNA or gDNA.

In the study's own analysis: Estimation of nucleated cell counts was performed using reference gene primer amplification. Sequencing used immunoSEQ multiplex PCR; TCRdb keeps in-frame clones, though not all of them. Clone size and V and J calls were adopted from that table, with D and trimming inferred from the DNA. Of a few hundred thousand clones in the sample, around 86% were seen once. This receptor was obtained from a human donor in a cohort sampled during active COVID-19. The sample consisted of peripheral blood.

The chain's CDR3 is CASRLGGGSNYGYTF. DNA for the CDR3: TGTGCCAGCAGACTTGGAGGGGGCTCTAACTATGGCTACACCTTC. This rearrangement joins TRBV9 to TRBJ1-2, with TRBD1 matching 7 bases. Germline V gives CDR1 SGDLS, CDR2 YYNGEE. The V segment lost 5 bases and the J segment 0 bases; nucleotides outside the gene matches: 7. This CDR3 spans 15 amino acids.